The rows below give T cell receptor beta chains drawn from one sample of a study of cytomegalovirus exposure and HLA in healthy donors. Method: immunoSEQ multiplex PCR; TCRdb's copy keeps in-frame clones and lacks some. The sample gives some 160,000 clones, 70% to 90% of which show up once; around 3% is in the top ten. The sequenced sample was PBMCs. The receptors stem from a man in his late teens or twenties in good health and CMV-seronegative. Both conserved end residues are part of each CDR3. A D gene is named only where the DNA matches it firmly. Clone size is shown for a subset of rows, as once, few, many or a class of expanded clone.

V gene: TRBV27; J gene: TRBJ1-2; clone size: -; D gene: -; CDR3 DNA: TGTGCCAGCAGTTTACCCACGGGGGACGGCTACACCTTC; CDR3 protein: CASSLPTGDGYTF
V gene: TRBV18; J gene: TRBJ2-7; clone size: -; D gene: TRBD2; CDR3 DNA: TGTGCCAGCTCACCTTTAGCGGGAGGGGCCGAGCAGTACTTC; CDR3 protein: CASSPLAGGAEQYF
V gene: TRBV28; J gene: TRBJ1-5; clone size: -; D gene: -; CDR3 DNA: TGTGCCAGCAGTTTGGCTGACAGAAACAATCAGCCCCAGCATTTT; CDR3 protein: CASSLADRNNQPQHF
V gene: TRBV2; J gene: TRBJ2-3; clone size: -; D gene: TRBD2; CDR3 DNA: TGTGCCAGCAACCCGAGCGGGGGGGCCGCAGATACGCAGTATTTT; CDR3 protein: CASNPSGGAADTQYF
V gene: TRBV15; J gene: TRBJ1-5; clone size: -; D gene: TRBD1; CDR3 DNA: TGTGCCACCAGCACTAGGACAGGGGGCGTTCAGCCCCAGCATTTT; CDR3 protein: CATSTRTGGVQPQHF
V gene: TRBV28; J gene: TRBJ2-5; clone size: -; D gene: -; CDR3 DNA: TGTGCCAGCAGTTTGTGGTCAGGGAACCAAGAGACCCAGTACTTC; CDR3 protein: CASSLWSGNQETQYF
V gene: TRBV11-2; J gene: TRBJ1-2; clone size: -; D gene: TRBD1; CDR3 DNA: TGTGCCAGCAGCTTAGGACAGGGTGCCTATGGCTACACCTTC; CDR3 protein: CASSLGQGAYGYTF
V gene: TRBV6-1; J gene: TRBJ2-1; clone size: -; D gene: TRBD2; CDR3 DNA: TGTGCCAGCAGTGAATTGATCAGCGGGGGGCTCAGAAGATACAATGAGCAGTTCTTC; CDR3 protein: CASSELISGGLRRYNEQFF
V gene: TRBV29-1; J gene: TRBJ2-3; clone size: -; D gene: -; CDR3 DNA: TGCAGCGTTGTAAGTTTTCCGGGACTCGCAGCAGATACGCAGTATTTT; CDR3 protein: CSVVSFPGLAADTQYF
V gene: TRBV28; J gene: TRBJ2-6; clone size: -; D gene: -; CDR3 DNA: TGTGCCAGCATGGTCTCCCGAGGCACGTCTGGGGCCAACGTCCTGACTTTC; CDR3 protein: CASMVSRGTSGANVLTF
V gene: TRBV19; J gene: TRBJ1-2; clone size: few; D gene: -; CDR3 DNA: TGTGCCAGTAGTATGAGGGCCCACGGAAGAGCTAACTATGGCTACACCTTC; CDR3 protein: CASSMRAHGRANYGYTF
V gene: TRBV19; J gene: TRBJ1-5; clone size: -; D gene: TRBD1; CDR3 DNA: TGTGCCAGTAGTGGGACAGATGATAGCAATCAGCCCCAGCATTTT; CDR3 protein: CASSGTDDSNQPQHF
V gene: TRBV2; J gene: TRBJ2-1; clone size: -; D gene: TRBD2; CDR3 DNA: TGTGCCAGCACGAGACTAGCGGACAATGAGCAGTTCTTC; CDR3 protein: CASTRLADNEQFF
V gene: TRBV6-5; J gene: TRBJ1-5; clone size: -; D gene: TRBD1; CDR3 DNA: TGTGCCAGCACCTCTTCCGGGACAGGGGATCAGCCCCAGCATTTT; CDR3 protein: CASTSSGTGDQPQHF
V gene: TRBV6-5; J gene: TRBJ2-7; clone size: -; D gene: -; CDR3 DNA: TGTGCCAGCAGTTACTCGCAGGTCTACGAGCAGTACTTC; CDR3 protein: CASSYSQVYEQYF
V gene: TRBV29-1; J gene: TRBJ1-4; clone size: once; D gene: TRBD1; CDR3 DNA: TGCAGCGTTGCGCAGGGGGCGCGGGGTGAAAAACTGTTTTTT; CDR3 protein: CSVAQGARGEKLFF
V gene: TRBV7-2; J gene: TRBJ2-7; clone size: -; D gene: TRBD2; CDR3 DNA: TGTGCCAGCAGCCGGGGGGGGAGCGGATCACGCGAGCAGTACTTC; CDR3 protein: CASSRGGSGSREQYF
V gene: TRBV6-1; J gene: TRBJ1-4; clone size: -; D gene: TRBD1; CDR3 DNA: TGTGCCAGCAGTAAAACAGGGGTTACTAATGAAAAACTGTTTTTT; CDR3 protein: CASSKTGVTNEKLFF
V gene: TRBV2; J gene: TRBJ2-5; clone size: -; D gene: TRBD1; CDR3 DNA: TGTGCCAGCAGTGCCTTCCAAGGACAGGGAGAGACCCAGTACTTC; CDR3 protein: CASSAFQGQGETQYF
V gene: TRBV18; J gene: TRBJ2-1; clone size: -; D gene: -; CDR3 DNA: TGTGCCAGCTCCCGGCCGGGCAATGAGCAGTTCTTC; CDR3 protein: CASSRPGNEQFF
V gene: TRBV27; J gene: TRBJ2-7; clone size: -; D gene: -; CDR3 DNA: TGTGCCAGCAGTTTATCGGACTCCCACTGGGAGCAGTACTTC; CDR3 protein: CASSLSDSHWEQYF
V gene: TRBV2; J gene: TRBJ2-5; clone size: -; D gene: -; CDR3 DNA: TGTGCCAGCAGTGCAAGGGAGGAAGAGACCCAGTACTTC; CDR3 protein: CASSAREEETQYF
V gene: TRBV5-4; J gene: TRBJ1-5; clone size: -; D gene: -; CDR3 DNA: TGTGCCAGCAGCTTCGGGGGGTATCAGCCCCAGCATTTT; CDR3 protein: CASSFGGYQPQHF
V gene: TRBV27; J gene: TRBJ1-2; clone size: -; D gene: -; CDR3 DNA: TGTGCCAGCAGTTTTTCCAGGTTGGCCTATGGCTACACCTTC; CDR3 protein: CASSFSRLAYGYTF
V gene: TRBV6-5; J gene: TRBJ2-5; clone size: -; D gene: TRBD1; CDR3 DNA: TGTGCCAGCAGTTTATCGACAGGGGGGGTGGAGACCCAGTACTTC; CDR3 protein: CASSLSTGGVETQYF
V gene: TRBV4-1; J gene: TRBJ1-1; clone size: -; D gene: -; CDR3 DNA: TGCGCCAGCAGCCAAACTAACCAGAGGAACACTGAAGCTTTCTTT; CDR3 protein: CASSQTNQRNTEAFF
V gene: TRBV5-1; J gene: TRBJ1-2; clone size: -; D gene: -; CDR3 DNA: TGCGCCAGCAGCTCGTACACACGGAGGGACTATGGCTACACCTTC; CDR3 protein: CASSSYTRRDYGYTF
V gene: TRBV27; J gene: TRBJ2-6; clone size: -; D gene: -; CDR3 DNA: TGTGCCAGCAGTTTCTACGGAGCTGGGGCCAACGTCCTGACTTTC; CDR3 protein: CASSFYGAGANVLTF
V gene: TRBV15; J gene: TRBJ2-7; clone size: -; D gene: -; CDR3 DNA: TGTGCCACCAGCAATTGGAGGGTCACTGAGCAGTACTTC; CDR3 protein: CATSNWRVTEQYF
V gene: TRBV4-1; J gene: TRBJ1-1; clone size: -; D gene: -; CDR3 DNA: TGCGCCAGCAGCCAAGATCTTGGGGGGTTTGCTGAAGCTTTCTTT; CDR3 protein: CASSQDLGGFAEAFF
V gene: TRBV7-2; J gene: TRBJ2-1; clone size: -; D gene: -; CDR3 DNA: TGTGCCAGCAGCTTAGATCTAGCCTCCTACAATGAGCAGTTCTTC; CDR3 protein: CASSLDLASYNEQFF
V gene: TRBV18; J gene: TRBJ2-5; clone size: -; D gene: TRBD2; CDR3 DNA: TGTGCCAGCTCACCAAATTCTCGGTCGGGGACTAGCAAAGAGACCCAGTACTTC; CDR3 protein: CASSPNSRSGTSKETQYF
V gene: TRBV6-6; J gene: TRBJ2-5; clone size: -; D gene: -; CDR3 DNA: TGTGCCAGCAGTACAGGACCCGACTCGGAGACCCAGTACTTC; CDR3 protein: CASSTGPDSETQYF
V gene: TRBV6-1; J gene: TRBJ1-6; clone size: -; D gene: -; CDR3 DNA: TGTGCCAGCAGTACCCACAGGGTAGATTCACCCCTCCACTTT; CDR3 protein: CASSTHRVDSPLHF
V gene: TRBV5-1; J gene: TRBJ2-1; clone size: -; D gene: TRBD2; CDR3 DNA: TGCGCCAGCAGCGAGGCTAGCGGGAGTAGGGGGCAGTTCTTC; CDR3 protein: CASSEASGSRGQFF
V gene: TRBV18; J gene: TRBJ1-6; clone size: -; D gene: TRBD1; CDR3 DNA: TGTGCCAGCTCACCGAGGGACAGCCGAGATGTCTATAATTCACCCCTCCACTTT; CDR3 protein: CASSPRDSRDVYNSPLHF
V gene: TRBV28; J gene: TRBJ1-2; clone size: -; D gene: -; CDR3 DNA: TGTGCCAGCACTTCACAGGGCTATGGCTACACCTTC; CDR3 protein: CASTSQGYGYTF
V gene: TRBV28; J gene: TRBJ2-5; clone size: -; D gene: TRBD2; CDR3 DNA: TGTGCCAGCCAAGTAAGGGCGGGGGCCCAGTACTTC; CDR3 protein: CASQVRAGAQYF
V gene: TRBV7-9; J gene: TRBJ2-4; clone size: -; D gene: -; CDR3 DNA: TGTGCCACCCGACCCGGGGGAAACATTCAGTACTTC; CDR3 protein: CATRPGGNIQYF